The 5 T cell receptor beta chains presented below share a single source sample, sequenced in a study of Graves' ophthalmopathy and Graves' hyperthyroidism. For repertoire sequencing, the TCR beta CDR3 regions were amplified from RNA transcripts. An opening RT-PCR round employed HTBI primers and preceded a second-round multiplex PCR. TCRdb reprocessed the multiplex PCR reads with MiXCR, giving one entry per CDR3 protein. The data show roughly 400,000 distinct CDR3 sequences, with about a sixth seen just once and 2.4% held by the top ten. Sequencing input: peripheral blood. The source of these receptors is an adult woman with stable Graves' hyperthyroidism.

Here the CDR3 reads CASSLDHTHEAFF. As DNA, the CDR3 is TGTGCCAGCAGCTTAGATCATACCCATGAAGCTTTCTTT. The chain employs TRBV11-2 and TRBJ1-1; D unclear. The CDR3 sequence is 13 residues long. V lost 0 bases, J lost 7 bases, and 9 bases lay in between. From germline, CDR1 is SGHAT and CDR2 FQNNGV.

This clonotype came up a few times. The V and J genes are TRBV9 and TRBJ2-7; 8 bases map to TRBD1. The V and J ends lost 0 bases and 3 bases, in that order; junction bases with no gene match: 11. The CDR3 consists of 17 residues. The germline gives CDR1 SGDLS, CDR2 YYNGEE. The CDR3 protein is CASSVDPDRANIYEQYF. DNA of the CDR3: TGTGCCAGCAGCGTAGACCCGGACAGGGCCAATATCTACGAGCAGTACTTC.

Ten or more counts support this clonotype. The genes are TRBV19 and TRBJ2-7; 8 bases fit TRBD1. V lost 6 bases and J lost 7; bases outside the gene matches: 8. Germline V gene data show CDR1 as LNHDA and CDR2 as SQIVND (reference sequence). This CDR3 region has 13 residues. The CDR3 protein is CASRDPGGGEQYF. In DNA form, the CDR3 reads TGTGCCAGTAGAGATCCAGGGGGCGGTGAGCAGTACTTC.

This clonotype was detected ten times or more. The V gene is TRBV10-1, the J gene TRBJ2-7; D ambiguous. The germline CDR1 and CDR2 sequences are WNHNN and SYGVQD (reference sequence). This CDR3 has 14 amino acids. The ends were cut back, 3 bases at V and 3 bases at J, with 12 bases in the middle. This CDR3 is CASSERKGHYEQYF. The CDR3 DNA reads as TGCGCCAGCAGTGAAAGGAAGGGTCACTACGAGCAGTACTTC.

This clonotype was found many times. This chain connects TRBV28 to TRBJ2-7, with TRBD1 identical over 8 bases. The CDR3 runs 18 residues. The V segment lost 3 bases and the J segment 5 bases; nucleotides outside the gene matches: 18. Per germline, CDR1 MDHEN and CDR2 SYDVKM. CDR3 bases: TGTGCCAGCAGTTTTCATCCCGGACAGGGCGGCCTAAGGGACGAGCAGTACTTC. Translation: CASSFHPGQGGLRDEQYF.